The next 28 T cell receptor beta chains were all read from a single sample in a study of shared clonotypes between healthy human individuals (dated by TCRdb to about 2020). Library preparation was by the immunoSEQ multiplex PCR assay. Sourced from immuneACCESS, this table was stored by TCRdb with only in-frame sequences that have V and J called. A share of the clones is absent; for the studies checked, an unresolved V gene accounts for under half, and the remainder has no known explanation. This sample lists some 490,000 clones; approximately 81% were detected once. 9.5% to 15% of the sample comes from the top ten. The sample comprised PBMCs. These receptors were obtained from a woman aged 40 to 49 in good health. Some clones in this sample may be carry-over from other donors' samples.

This rearrangement joins TRBV6-5 to TRBJ2-3; 12 bases map to TRBD1. The CDR3 is 15 residues long. After removal of 9 bases from V and 4 bases from J, the junction contained 8 bases not matched to a gene. Germline V CDR1 and CDR2: MNHEY, SVGAGI. CDR3 region: CASRRRDRGPDTQYF. CDR3 nucleotides: TGTGCCAGTAGGCGAAGGGACAGGGGGCCAGATACGCAGTATTTT.

J is TRBJ2-3 and V is TRBV7-2; D is unresolved. This CDR3 region has 11 residues. V was clipped by 4 bases and J by 9 bases, with 8 bases between them. CDR1 and CDR2 (germline): SGHTA, FQGNSA. CDR3: CASSSSQTQYF. CDR3 nucleotides: TGTGCCAGCAGCTCCTCACAAACGCAGTATTTT.

CDR3 bases: TGCGCCAGCAGCTCCCTCCCGAGTAGCGGCAATGAGCAGTTCTTC. Its translation is CASSSLPSSGNEQFF. The chain employs TRBV5-1 and TRBJ2-1; a weak D match, TRBD2 (6 bases). Trimming took 3 bases from V and 6 from J, leaving 16 bases between them. Germline assignment: CDR1 SGHRS and CDR2 YFSETQ. This CDR3 is built from 15 residues. The complete variable domain, with remaining parts taken from reference TRBV5-1 and TRBJ2-1, reads KAGVTQTPRYLIKTRGQQVTLSCSPISGHRSVSWYQQTPGQGLQFLFEYFSETQRNKGNFPGRFSGRQFSNSRSEMNVSTLELGDSALYLCASSSLPSSGNEQFFGPGTRLTVL.

The genes are TRBV10-3 and TRBJ1-2, with a possible D match to TRBD1 (5 bases). This CDR3 contains 12 residues. CDR1 and CDR2 (germline): ENHRY, SYGVKD. Trimming shortened V by 10 bases and J by 4 bases, and 13 bases separated the two germline ends. CDR3 region: CATGGRPYGYTF. The CDR3 DNA is TGTGCCACCGGGGGACGGCCCTATGGCTACACCTTC.

This chain joins TRBV4-2 and TRBJ2-6; TRBD2 agrees at 7 bases. CDR1 is LGHNA, CDR2 YNFKEQ, per germline. J lost 2 bases, V lost 8 bases, and 9 bases had no gene match. This CDR3 spans 16 amino acids. CDR3 sequence reads: CASATGTTAGANVLTF. The DNA for the CDR3 is TGTGCCAGCGCGACCGGGACTACTGCTGGGGCCAACGTCCTGACTTTC.

Notes on this clone: A far larger clone is only one base removed, so a read error is likely. The gene calls are TRBV29-1 and TRBJ2-5; a weak D match, TRBD1 (6 bases). The CDR3 covers 13 residues. V lost 7 bases and J 5 bases, leaving 17 bases between the germline ends. Per the germline V gene, CDR1 is SQVTM and CDR2 is ANQGSEA. CDR3 sequence reads: CSAGQGPLETQYF. CDR3 coding DNA: TGCAGCGCCGGCCAGGGGCCGCTGGAGACCCAGTACTTC.

This clone came up a few times. A far more abundant clone sits one base away, making this likely a read error. The chain has TRBV20-1 and TRBJ2-3; D ambiguous. Germline V CDR1 and CDR2: DFQATT, SNEGSKA (reference sequence). The CDR3 runs 11 residues. The DNA for the CDR3 is TGCAGCATCCTACGCACAGATACGCAGTATTTT. The encoded protein is CSILRTDTQYF.

V and J are TRBV9 and TRBJ1-2; weak D call: TRBD1 (5 bases). The CDR3 sequence is 13 residues long. CDR1 and CDR2 from the germline V gene are SGDLS and YYNGEE. V lost 6 bases to trimming and J lost 5 bases, with 14 bases between them. CDR3 DNA: TGTGCCAGCACTGTGGGAGGGGCTTATGGCTACACCTTC. Translation gives CASTVGGAYGYTF.

Worth noting for this clone: This sequence is one base from a far larger clone and is likely a read error. The chain employs TRBV5-4 and TRBJ1-1; D not resolved. The CDR3 has 13 residues. Germline CDR1 SGHNT, CDR2 YYREEE (reference sequence). Trimming shortened V by 0 bases and J by 0 bases, and 3 bases separated the two germline ends. The CDR3 loop is CASSLEVNTEAFF. The CDR3 DNA follows: TGTGCCAGCAGCTTGGAAGTGAACACTGAAGCTTTCTTT.

Comments on this clone: It differs at one base from a far larger clone, so likely a read error. This chain uses TRBV7-2 with TRBJ1-2; D remains ambiguous. The CDR3 is made up of 14 amino acids. Germline lookup yields CDR1 SGHTA and CDR2 FQGNSA. V lost 1 base and J lost 4, with 10 bases in between. CDR3: CTSSLGSIPYGYTF. CDR3 DNA sequence: TGTACCAGCAGCTTAGGGTCAATACCCTATGGCTACACCTTC. The full variable domain, with the rest looked up from reference TRBV7-2 and TRBJ1-2, is GAGVSQSPSNKVTEKGKDVELRCDPISGHTALYWYRQSLGQGLEFLIYFQGNSAPDKSGLPSDRFSAERTGGSVSTLTIQRTQQEDSAVYLCTSSLGSIPYGYTFGSGTRLTVV.

CDR3 sequence reads: CASSDRVGITGELFF. In DNA, the CDR3 is TGTGCCAGCAGTGACCGCGTGGGGATCACCGGGGAGCTGTTTTTT. The chain recombines TRBV2 with TRBJ2-2, with D hard to call. Between the trimmed V and J ends, which lost 3 bases and 4 bases, there was a span of 12 bases. The CDR3 is made up of 15 amino acids. The germline V gene has CDR1 SNHLY and CDR2 FYNNEI.

Comments on this clone: Other DNA variants within this sample encode the same CDR3. The V gene is TRBV5-1, the J gene TRBJ2-3, with D tentatively TRBD2 (5 bases). The germline gives CDR1 SGHRS, CDR2 YFSETQ. Trimming took off 0 bases at V and 0 bases at J, with 8 bases between the two ends. The CDR3 is 15 amino acids. DNA for the CDR3: TGCGCCAGCAGCTTGGGTGGAGGTAGCACAGATACGCAGTATTTT. Amino acid sequence: CASSLGGGSTDTQYF.

In regard to this clone: This likely reflects a read error, since a far larger clone is one base away. This chain's CDR3 is CASSLGGSNEQYF. Written as DNA, the CDR3 is TGTGCCAGCAGTCTAGGGGGGTCGAACGAGCAGTACTTC. The gene calls are TRBV25-1 and TRBJ2-7, with D possibly called TRBD1 or TRBD2 (6 bases each). CDR1 is MGHDK and CDR2 is SYGVNS in the germline V gene. This CDR3 contains 13 residues. Trimming stripped 5 bases from V and 5 bases from J, with 13 bases between.

The chain employs TRBV4-1 and TRBJ2-1; 10 bases fit TRBD2. The ends lost 3 bases at V and 7 bases at J; junction bases unmatched: 6. The length of the CDR3 is 15 residues. Germline-derived CDR1 and CDR2 are MGHRA and YSYEKL. Written as DNA, the CDR3 is TGCGCCAGCAGCCAGCTAGCGGGAGTGGTGAATGAGCAGTTCTTC. Amino acids: CASSQLAGVVNEQFF.

There are many counts of this clone. The chain is built from TRBV21-1 and TRBJ2-7. TRBV21-1 counts as a pseudogene. This CDR3 is 13 amino acids long. The CDR3 nucleotides read TGTGCCAGCACTCGCCCCCCAAGGTACGAGCAGTACTTC. This encodes CASTRPPRYEQYF.

This clone showed up just once. The chain carries TRBV19 and TRBJ1-2; D is possibly TRBD1 (5 bases). Germline CDR1 reads LNHDA; CDR2 reads SQIVND (reference sequence). Trimming left V 6 bases short and J 7 bases short, with 21 bases between. The CDR3 is made up of 15 amino acids. CDR3 loop: CASRLPGSLVAGYTF. CDR3 sequence (DNA): TGTGCCAGTAGGCTTCCAGGGTCGCTGGTGGCTGGCTACACCTTC.

The chain is built from TRBV28 and TRBJ2-5, with D maybe TRBD2 (6 bases). Germline-derived CDR1 and CDR2 are MDHEN and SYDVKM. The CDR3 loop spans 14 amino acids. The germline V and J ends were trimmed by 8 bases and 5 bases, with 18 bases remaining between them. The CDR3 bases are TGTGCCAGCGGGGCCAGTTTGGGGAGGGAGACCCAGTACTTC. It encodes CASGASLGRETQYF. The variable domain in full, with the rest retrieved from reference TRBV28 and TRBJ2-5, is DVKVTQSSRYLVKRTGEKVFLECVQDMDHENMFWYRQDPGLGLRLIYFSYDVKMKEKGDIPEGYSVSREKKERFSLILESASTNQTSMYLCASGASLGRETQYFGPGTRLLVL.

The V gene is TRBV4-1, the J gene TRBJ2-1; TRBD2 matches 10 bases. The germline V gene has CDR1 MGHRA and CDR2 YSYEKL. The trim removed 4 bases at V and 9 bases at J, leaving 12 bases unmatched. The CDR3 is 16 residues long. Written as DNA, the CDR3 is TGCGCCAGCAGCCGGTGGGGGGGACTAGCGCCCGGTGAGCAGTTCTTC. Protein sequence: CASSRWGGLAPGEQFF.

This clone was detected once. The chain recombines TRBV30 with TRBJ2-1; D is possibly TRBD1 or TRBD2 (5 bases each). The CDR3 is 14 amino acids. V gave up 5 bases and J gave up 9 bases, with 20 bases separating them. Germline-derived CDR1 and CDR2 are GTSNPN and SVGIG (reference sequence). The CDR3 DNA is TGTGCCTGGGAACGGACGGCGAGGGGTGGTGAGCAGTTCTTC. This encodes CAWERTARGGEQFF. The whole variable domain, remainder taken from reference TRBV30 and TRBJ2-1, is SQTIHQWPATLVQPVGSPLSLECTVEGTSNPNLYWYRQAAGRGLQLLFYSVGIGQISSEVPQNLSASRPQDRQFILSSKKLLLSDSGFYLCAWERTARGGEQFFGPGTRLTVL.

About this clone: It is likely a read error: a sequence one base away is far more abundant. J is TRBJ2-5 and V is TRBV11-2; D unclear. Germline-derived CDR1 and CDR2 are SGHAT and FQNNGV. The CDR3 length is 11 residues. The CDR3 is CAGSLSETQYF. CDR3 in DNA: TGTGCCGGCAGCTTATCTGAGACCCAGTACTTC. The variable domain in full, completed from reference TRBV11-2 and TRBJ2-5, reads EAGVAQSPRYKIIEKRQSVAFWCNPISGHATLYWYQQILGQGPKLLIQFQNNGVVDDSQLPKDRFSAERLKGVDSTLKIQPAKLEDSAVYLCAGSLSETQYFGPGTRLLVL.

The gene calls are TRBV30 and TRBJ2-4; D gene ambiguous. Trimming took 1 base from V and 0 from J, leaving 7 bases between them. The CDR3 is 14 residues long. CDR1 is GTSNPN, CDR2 SVGIG, per germline (reference sequence). The CDR3 nucleotides read TGTGCCTGGAGTGGTACCCTAGCCAAAAACATTCAGTACTTC. Amino acid sequence: CAWSGTLAKNIQYF.

This chain uses TRBV6-5 with TRBJ1-5; weak D call: TRBD1 (6 bases). V gave up 9 bases and J gave up 2 bases, with 14 bases separating them. The CDR3 contains 14 residues. The germline V gene has CDR1 MNHEY and CDR2 SVGAGI. In DNA form, the CDR3 reads TGTGCCAGTAGGGTGGGGGCAGGCAATCAGCCCCAGCATTTT. This encodes CASRVGAGNQPQHF.

By proportion, this clone is medium-sized. At the DNA level, this CDR3 is encoded by other sequences in the same sample as well. The chain uses TRBV6-1 and TRBJ2-2; possibly TRBD1 or TRBD2 for D (6 bases each). Per the germline V gene, CDR1 is MNHNS and CDR2 is SASEGT. V was cut by 7 bases and J by 3 bases, with 15 bases left in between. The CDR3 spans 15 residues. CDR3 in amino acids: CASTPGDTHTGELFF. Here the CDR3 DNA reads TGTGCCAGCACCCCGGGGGACACTCACACCGGGGAGCTGTTTTTT.

This clone has more than one count but fewer than ten. This CDR3 reads CASSLTVGLAGVSNEQFF. CDR3 bases: TGTGCCAGCAGCTTAACGGTTGGGCTAGCGGGAGTCAGTAATGAGCAGTTCTTC. This sequence joins TRBV7-2 and TRBJ2-1, with 10 bases aligning to TRBD2. Germline-derived CDR1 and CDR2 are SGHTA and FQGNSA. There are 18 residues in the CDR3. The ends lost 2 bases at V and 7 bases at J; junction bases unmatched: 14.

The V and J genes are TRBV13 and TRBJ2-7, with D perhaps matching TRBD2 (5 bases). This CDR3 comprises 15 residues. Trimming stripped 5 bases from V and 7 bases from J, with 21 bases between. The germline V gene has CDR1 PRHDT and CDR2 FYEKMQ (reference sequence). In DNA form, the CDR3 reads TGTGCCAGCAGCCCCGATCGAGGGCTTCGTGGGGAGCAGTACTTC. It yields the protein CASSPDRGLRGEQYF.

V is TRBV15 and J is TRBJ2-1, with no clear D. The CDR3 is 16 residues long. Trimming removed 1 base at V and 2 bases at J, with 12 bases between. From germline, CDR1 is LNHNV and CDR2 YYDKDF (reference sequence). CDR3 protein: CATSRAKASAYNEQFF. For the CDR3, the DNA is TGTGCCACCAGCAGAGCCAAAGCTAGTGCCTACAATGAGCAGTTCTTC.

Comment on this clone: Other nucleotide sequences in the sample specify the same CDR3. The V call is TRBV18, the J call TRBJ2-5; 7 bases map to TRBD1. V shed 3 bases, J shed 1 base, and the junction held 2 bases outside the gene matches. CDR1 is KGHSH, CDR2 LQKENI, per germline. The CDR3 has 14 amino acids. The CDR3 DNA sequence: TGTGCCAGCTCACCGAGGACAGGCCAAGAGACCCAGTACTTC. Encoded protein: CASSPRTGQETQYF.

Regarding this clone: Only one base separates this from a far larger clonotype, so it likely reflects a read error. The chain carries TRBV4-2 and TRBJ1-5; TRBD1 is a possible D gene (6 bases). There are 15 residues in the CDR3. CDR1 is LGHNA, CDR2 YNFKEQ, per germline. The CDR3 DNA is TGTGCCAGCAGCCAGACAGGCGGAGGCAATCAGACCCAGCATTTT. Translation: CASSQTGGGNQTQHF.